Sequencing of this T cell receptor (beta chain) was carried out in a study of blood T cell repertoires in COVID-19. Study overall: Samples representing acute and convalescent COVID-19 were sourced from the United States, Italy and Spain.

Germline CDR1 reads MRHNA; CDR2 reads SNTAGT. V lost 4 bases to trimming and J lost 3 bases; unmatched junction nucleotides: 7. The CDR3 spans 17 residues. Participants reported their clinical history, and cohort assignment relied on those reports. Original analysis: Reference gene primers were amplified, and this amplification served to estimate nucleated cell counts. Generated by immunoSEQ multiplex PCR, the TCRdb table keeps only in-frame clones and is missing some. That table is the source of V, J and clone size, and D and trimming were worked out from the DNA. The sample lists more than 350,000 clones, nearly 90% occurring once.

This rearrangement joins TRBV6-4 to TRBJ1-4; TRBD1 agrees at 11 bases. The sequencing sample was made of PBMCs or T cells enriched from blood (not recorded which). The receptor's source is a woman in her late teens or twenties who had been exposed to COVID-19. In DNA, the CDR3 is TGTGCCAGCAGTGGGACAGGGGGCGAACGGGCTAATGAAAAACTGTTTTTT. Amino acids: CASSGTGGERANEKLFF.